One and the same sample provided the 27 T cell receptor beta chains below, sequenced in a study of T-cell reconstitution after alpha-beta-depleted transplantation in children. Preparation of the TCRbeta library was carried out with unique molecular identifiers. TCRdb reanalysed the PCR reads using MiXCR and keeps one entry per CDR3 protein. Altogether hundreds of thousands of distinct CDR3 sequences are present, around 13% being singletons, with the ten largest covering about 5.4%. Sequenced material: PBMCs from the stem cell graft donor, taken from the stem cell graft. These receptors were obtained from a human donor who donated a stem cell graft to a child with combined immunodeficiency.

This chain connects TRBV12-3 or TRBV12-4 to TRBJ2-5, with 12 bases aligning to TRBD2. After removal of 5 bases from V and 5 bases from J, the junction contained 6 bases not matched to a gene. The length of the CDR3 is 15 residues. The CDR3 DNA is TGTGCCAGCAGTAAACGACTAGCGGGAGTGGAGACCCAGTACTTC. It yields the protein CASSKRLAGVETQYF.

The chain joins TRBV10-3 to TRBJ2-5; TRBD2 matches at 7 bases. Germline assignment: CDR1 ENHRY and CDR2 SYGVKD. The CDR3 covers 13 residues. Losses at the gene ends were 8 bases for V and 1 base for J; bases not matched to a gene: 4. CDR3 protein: CAISAGAQETQYF. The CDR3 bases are TGTGCCATCTCCGCGGGAGCCCAAGAGACCCAGTACTTC.

The CDR3 spells CASSYSDPSGISYEQYF. The CDR3 nucleotides are TGTGCCAGCAGTTACTCAGATCCCAGCGGGATATCCTACGAGCAGTACTTC. This chain links TRBV6-2 or TRBV6-3 with TRBJ2-7; 7 bases are shared with TRBD2. The CDR3 length is 17 residues. Trimming cost V 0 bases and J 1 base; bases outside gene matches: 9. Germline assignment: CDR1 MNHEY and CDR2 SVGEGT.

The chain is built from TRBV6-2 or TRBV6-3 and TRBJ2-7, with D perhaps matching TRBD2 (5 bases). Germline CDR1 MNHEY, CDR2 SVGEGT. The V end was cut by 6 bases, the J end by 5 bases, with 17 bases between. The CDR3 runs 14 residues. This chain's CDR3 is CASSPRATLHEQYF. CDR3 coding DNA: TGTGCCAGCAGCCCGAGGGCAACCCTCCACGAGCAGTACTTC.

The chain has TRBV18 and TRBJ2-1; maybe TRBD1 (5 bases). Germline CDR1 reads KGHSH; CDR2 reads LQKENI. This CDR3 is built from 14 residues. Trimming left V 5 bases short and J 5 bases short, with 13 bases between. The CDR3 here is CASSSLTGNNEQFF. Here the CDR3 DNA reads TGTGCCAGCTCATCTCTAACAGGAAACAATGAGCAGTTCTTC.

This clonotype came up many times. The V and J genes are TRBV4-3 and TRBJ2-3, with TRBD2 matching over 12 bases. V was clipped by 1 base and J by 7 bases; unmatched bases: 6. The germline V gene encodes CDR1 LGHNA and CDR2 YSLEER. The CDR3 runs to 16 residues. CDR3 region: CASSQATLAGGHTQYF. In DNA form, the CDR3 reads TGCGCCAGCAGCCAAGCAACTCTAGCGGGGGGGCATACGCAGTATTTT.

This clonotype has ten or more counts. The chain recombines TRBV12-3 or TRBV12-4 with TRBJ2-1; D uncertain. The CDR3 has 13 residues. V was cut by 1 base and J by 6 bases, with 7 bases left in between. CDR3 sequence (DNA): TGTGCCAGCAGTTTAGGGCACAGCAATGAGCAGTTCTTC. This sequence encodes CASSLGHSNEQFF.

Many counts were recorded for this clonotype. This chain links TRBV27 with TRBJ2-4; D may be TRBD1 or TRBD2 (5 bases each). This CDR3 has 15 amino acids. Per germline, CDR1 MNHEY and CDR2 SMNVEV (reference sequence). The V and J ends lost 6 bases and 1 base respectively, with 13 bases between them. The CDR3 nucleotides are TGTGCCAGCAGGGGACCAAGCTTGGCCAAAAACATTCAGTACTTC. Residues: CASRGPSLAKNIQYF.

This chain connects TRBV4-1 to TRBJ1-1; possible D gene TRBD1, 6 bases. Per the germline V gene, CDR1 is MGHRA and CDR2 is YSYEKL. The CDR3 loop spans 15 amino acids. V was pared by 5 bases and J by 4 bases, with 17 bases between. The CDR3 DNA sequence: TGCGCCAGCAGCGCCCAGGGTACGGGGGCCACTGAAGCTTTCTTT. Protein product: CASSAQGTGATEAFF.

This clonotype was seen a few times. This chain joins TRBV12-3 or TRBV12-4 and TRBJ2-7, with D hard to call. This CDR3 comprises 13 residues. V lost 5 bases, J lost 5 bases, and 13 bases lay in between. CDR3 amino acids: CASSNVVGNEQYF. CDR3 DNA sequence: TGTGCCAGCAGTAACGTAGTCGGCAACGAGCAGTACTTC.

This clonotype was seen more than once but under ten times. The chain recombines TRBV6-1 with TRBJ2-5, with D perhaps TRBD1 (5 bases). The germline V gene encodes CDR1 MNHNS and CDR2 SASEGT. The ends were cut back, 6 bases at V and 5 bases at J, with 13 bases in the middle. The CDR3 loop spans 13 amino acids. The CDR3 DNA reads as TGTGCCAGCAGCAAGACAGCGTGGGAGACCCAGTACTTC. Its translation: CASSKTAWETQYF.

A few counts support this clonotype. Here the CDR3 reads CSARRRAQETQYF. CDR3 coding DNA: TGCAGTGCTAGACGACGGGCCCAAGAGACCCAGTACTTC. The rearrangement uses TRBV20-1 and TRBJ2-5; D unresolved. There are 13 residues in the CDR3. In germline, CDR1 is DFQATT, CDR2 SNEGSKA (reference sequence). The ends were cut back, 2 bases at V and 1 base at J, with 8 bases in the middle.

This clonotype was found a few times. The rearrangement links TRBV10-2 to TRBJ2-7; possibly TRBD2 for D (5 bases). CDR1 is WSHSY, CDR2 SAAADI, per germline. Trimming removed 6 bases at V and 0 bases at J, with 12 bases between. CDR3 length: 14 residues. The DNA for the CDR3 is TGCGCCAGCAGCCTCGGGAAGACCTCCTACGAGCAGTACTTC. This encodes CASSLGKTSYEQYF.

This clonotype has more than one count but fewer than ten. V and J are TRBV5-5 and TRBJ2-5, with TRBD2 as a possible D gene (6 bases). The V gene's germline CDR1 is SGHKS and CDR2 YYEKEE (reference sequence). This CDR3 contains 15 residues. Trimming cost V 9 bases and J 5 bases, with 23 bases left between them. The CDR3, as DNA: TGTGCCACCGAACGGGGGTTGGGGCCGGGGGAGACCCAGTACTTC. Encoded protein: CATERGLGPGETQYF.

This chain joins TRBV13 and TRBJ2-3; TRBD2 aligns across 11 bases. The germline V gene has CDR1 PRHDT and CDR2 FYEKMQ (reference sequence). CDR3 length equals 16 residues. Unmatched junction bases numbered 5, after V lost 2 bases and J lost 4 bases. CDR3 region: CASSLPGTSGADTQYF. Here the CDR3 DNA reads TGTGCCAGCAGCTTACCAGGGACTAGCGGTGCAGATACGCAGTATTTT.

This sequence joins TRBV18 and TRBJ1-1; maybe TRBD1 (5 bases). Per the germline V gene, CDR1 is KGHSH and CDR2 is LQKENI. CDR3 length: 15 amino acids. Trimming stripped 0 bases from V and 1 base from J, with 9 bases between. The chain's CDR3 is CASSPPLTGNTEAFF. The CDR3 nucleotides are TGTGCCAGCTCACCACCGCTCACAGGGAACACTGAAGCTTTCTTT.

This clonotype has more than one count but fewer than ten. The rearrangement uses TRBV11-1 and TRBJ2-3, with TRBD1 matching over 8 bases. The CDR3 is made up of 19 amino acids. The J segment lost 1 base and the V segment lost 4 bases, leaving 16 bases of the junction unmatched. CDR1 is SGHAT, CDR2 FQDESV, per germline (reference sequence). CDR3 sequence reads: CASSSEALGTGSRTDTQYF. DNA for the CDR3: TGTGCCAGCAGCTCCGAAGCCCTCGGGACAGGTTCCCGCACAGATACGCAGTATTTT.

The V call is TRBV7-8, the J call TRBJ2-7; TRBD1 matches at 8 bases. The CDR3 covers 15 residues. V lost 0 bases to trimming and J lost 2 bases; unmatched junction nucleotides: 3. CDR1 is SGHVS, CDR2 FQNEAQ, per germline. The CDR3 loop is CASSLATGGPYEQYF. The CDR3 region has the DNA TGTGCCAGCAGCTTAGCAACAGGGGGACCCTACGAGCAGTACTTC.

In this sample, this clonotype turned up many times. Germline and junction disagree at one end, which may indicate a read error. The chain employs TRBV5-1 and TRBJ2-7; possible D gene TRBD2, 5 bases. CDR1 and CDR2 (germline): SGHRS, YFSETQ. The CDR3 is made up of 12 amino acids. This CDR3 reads CASSLTGSEQYF. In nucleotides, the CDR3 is TGTGCCAGCAGCTTAACGGGGTCCGAGCAGTACTTC.

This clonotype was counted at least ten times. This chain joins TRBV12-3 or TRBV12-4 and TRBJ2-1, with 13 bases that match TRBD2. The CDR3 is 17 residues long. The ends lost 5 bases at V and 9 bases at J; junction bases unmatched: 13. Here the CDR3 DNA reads TGTGCCAGCAGTCCCCCCCTACTAGCGGGAGGGCCGGGTGAGCAGTTCTTC. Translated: CASSPPLLAGGPGEQFF.

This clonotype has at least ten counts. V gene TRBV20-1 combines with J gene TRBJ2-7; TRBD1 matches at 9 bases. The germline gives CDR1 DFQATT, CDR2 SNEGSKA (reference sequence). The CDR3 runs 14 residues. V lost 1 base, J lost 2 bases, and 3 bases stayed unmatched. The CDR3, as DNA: TGCAGTGCTAGAGGGGGACAGGGCCCCTACGAGCAGTACTTC. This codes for CSARGGQGPYEQYF.

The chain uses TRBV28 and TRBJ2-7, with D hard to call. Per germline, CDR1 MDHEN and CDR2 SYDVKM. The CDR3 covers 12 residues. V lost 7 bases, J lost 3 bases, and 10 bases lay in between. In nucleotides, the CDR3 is TGTGCCAGCACCGCCGGTGACTACGAGCAGTACTTC. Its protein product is CASTAGDYEQYF.

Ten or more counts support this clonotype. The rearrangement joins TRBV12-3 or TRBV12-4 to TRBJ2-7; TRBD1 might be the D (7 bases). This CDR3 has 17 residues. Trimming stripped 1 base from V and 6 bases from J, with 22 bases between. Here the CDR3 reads CASSLVWLAGQKVEQYF. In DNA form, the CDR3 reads TGTGCCAGCAGTTTAGTTTGGCTTGCGGGACAGAAAGTCGAGCAGTACTTC.

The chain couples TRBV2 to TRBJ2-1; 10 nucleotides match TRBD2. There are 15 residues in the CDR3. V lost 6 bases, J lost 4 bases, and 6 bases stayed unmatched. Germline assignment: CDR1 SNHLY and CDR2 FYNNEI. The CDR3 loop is CASRPGTSDYNEQFF. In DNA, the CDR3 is TGTGCCAGCAGGCCCGGGACTAGCGATTACAATGAGCAGTTCTTC.

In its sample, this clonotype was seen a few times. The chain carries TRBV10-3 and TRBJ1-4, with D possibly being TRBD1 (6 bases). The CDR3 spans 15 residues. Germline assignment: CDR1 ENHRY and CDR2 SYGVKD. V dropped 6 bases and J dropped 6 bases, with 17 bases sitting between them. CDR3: CAISQRGPTDEKLFF. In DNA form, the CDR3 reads TGTGCCATCAGCCAACGGGGGCCGACGGATGAAAAACTGTTTTTT.

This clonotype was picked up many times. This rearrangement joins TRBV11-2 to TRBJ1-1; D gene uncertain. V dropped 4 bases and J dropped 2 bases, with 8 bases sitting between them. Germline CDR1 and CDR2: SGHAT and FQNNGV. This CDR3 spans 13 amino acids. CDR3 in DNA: TGTGCCAGCAGCTCCTCCCCTAACACTGAAGCTTTCTTT. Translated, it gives CASSSSPNTEAFF.

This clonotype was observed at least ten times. In DNA, the CDR3 is TGCAGCGTTGCGACCGAAGAGACCCAGTACTTC. As protein: CSVATEETQYF. The V call is TRBV29-1, the J call TRBJ2-5; D is unresolved. V lost 4 bases and J lost 3, with 6 bases in between. This CDR3 is 11 amino acids long. Germline lookup yields CDR1 SQVTM and CDR2 ANQGSEA.